This TCR beta chain was profiled in a study of glioma-infiltrating T cells after dendritic cell vaccination. At the level of the study: Glioblastoma patients came from Phase I and II dendritic cell vaccination trials.

Repertoires were generated with immunoSEQ multiplex PCR, while TCRdb's copy carries only in-frame clones and drops some. The profile shows roughly 100,000 clones, roughly 90% of them singletons. Regarding time point: after dendritic cell vaccination, including at tumor progression/relapse. The CDR3 is 14 amino acids. In germline, CDR1 is SSHAT, CDR2 FNYEAQ (reference sequence). For this clone: Mismatch with germline at one junction end may stem from a read error.

This clonotype was obtained from a human donor with glioblastoma. The gene calls are TRBV7-7 and TRBJ2-2; D possibly corresponds to TRBD2 (5 bases). The sample in question was blood, obtained after dendritic cell vaccination. This CDR3 is CASSLGGNTGELFF. CDR3 bases: TGTGCTAGCAGCTTAGGAGGGAACACCGGGGAGCTGTTTTTT.